This is a list of T cell receptor beta chains from one sample in a study of blood T cells in healthy people across ages. A single record per CDR3 protein comes from TCRdb applying MiXCR to the 5' RACE reads. The table lists 1.5 million or so distinct CDR3 sequences, about 43% of them singletons. The sample consisted of blood. The receptors were gathered from a woman in her late teens or twenties in good health. Each CDR3 is given with its conserved first and last residue.

J gene: TRBJ1-2
V gene: TRBV29-1
CDR3 protein: CSVYEIGTGGGGYTF

J gene: TRBJ2-1
V gene: TRBV27
CDR3 protein: CASSSPLKYEQFF

J gene: TRBJ1-3
V gene: TRBV10-3
CDR3 protein: CALTTGNGNTIYF

J gene: TRBJ1-4
V gene: TRBV3-1
CDR3 protein: CASSQAAGGEKLFF

J gene: TRBJ2-7
V gene: TRBV5-1
CDR3 protein: CASSPREGGSYEQYF

J gene: TRBJ2-5
V gene: TRBV18
CDR3 protein: CASSRSRLETQYF

J gene: TRBJ1-1
V gene: TRBV6-1
CDR3 protein: CASSEVHPQGTEAFF

J gene: TRBJ1-2
V gene: TRBV15
CDR3 protein: CATSREYNRDGDWYGYTF

J gene: TRBJ2-1
V gene: TRBV12-3/TRBV12-4
CDR3 protein: CASTNGDEQFF

J gene: TRBJ1-2
V gene: TRBV5-1
CDR3 protein: CASRPTSNYGYTF

J gene: TRBJ2-1
V gene: TRBV2
CDR3 protein: CASIQQGYVQFF

J gene: TRBJ2-1
V gene: TRBV9
CDR3 protein: CASSVDTHNEQFF

J gene: TRBJ1-5
V gene: TRBV27
CDR3 protein: CASSLVTGNQPQHF

J gene: TRBJ2-5
V gene: TRBV10-3
CDR3 protein: CASQGAKETQYF

J gene: TRBJ2-5
V gene: TRBV2
CDR3 protein: CASSDSSLEGETQYF

J gene: TRBJ2-3
V gene: TRBV11-3
CDR3 protein: CASSPGLSVYTDTQYF

J gene: TRBJ2-1
V gene: TRBV9
CDR3 protein: CASSLRPRGLGSYNEQFF

J gene: TRBJ1-5
V gene: TRBV12-3/TRBV12-4
CDR3 protein: CASSPGTATSNQPQHF

J gene: TRBJ1-6
V gene: TRBV4-1
CDR3 protein: CASSQDINGGNSPLHF

J gene: TRBJ2-1
V gene: TRBV3-1
CDR3 protein: CASSQGSSSGISYNEQFF

J gene: TRBJ2-7
V gene: TRBV5-1
CDR3 protein: CASSDERGGLYEQYF

J gene: TRBJ2-5
V gene: TRBV4-1
CDR3 protein: CASSQEVGTDQETQYF

J gene: TRBJ2-6
V gene: TRBV12-3/TRBV12-4
CDR3 protein: CTSSPGQGLADPTNSGANVLTF

J gene: TRBJ1-2
V gene: TRBV20-1
CDR3 protein: CSARLPGGLMYGYTF

J gene: TRBJ1-4
V gene: TRBV7-8
CDR3 protein: CASSLPKDRETDEKLFF

J gene: TRBJ1-5
V gene: TRBV6-2/TRBV6-3
CDR3 protein: CASSYSILLGQGVGNQPQHF

J gene: TRBJ2-7
V gene: TRBV10-3
CDR3 protein: CAIRDNNNEQYF

J gene: TRBJ2-3
V gene: TRBV10-2
CDR3 protein: CASSERALGGATDTQYF

J gene: TRBJ2-3
V gene: TRBV7-2
CDR3 protein: CASSSHDTQYF

J gene: TRBJ2-3
V gene: TRBV7-9
CDR3 protein: CASSLGLAGESGDTQYF

J gene: TRBJ2-1
V gene: TRBV4-1
CDR3 protein: CASSQGSPYQFF

J gene: TRBJ2-3
V gene: TRBV18
CDR3 protein: CASSPTRGSARDTQYF

J gene: TRBJ2-5
V gene: TRBV6-2/TRBV6-3
CDR3 protein: CASSYSAVEQYF

J gene: TRBJ2-6
V gene: TRBV15
CDR3 protein: CATSRSDQGTGANVLTF

J gene: TRBJ2-7
V gene: TRBV10-3
CDR3 protein: CAISEGGTSYEQYF

J gene: TRBJ1-1
V gene: TRBV5-1
CDR3 protein: CASSFGGAPGTEAFF

J gene: TRBJ2-1
V gene: TRBV13
CDR3 protein: CASSPSSGVRQFF